This T cell receptor beta chain was identified during a study of CD8 T cells in ankylosing spondylitis. This clonotype occurred many times. Its target is not known. Study findings and constraints: A TCR beta motif of fewer than ten highly homologous variants seemed to mark ankylosing spondylitis blood. Clones that were linked to disease were CD8+ and were relatively rare in peripheral blood. Some motif variants had been reported before (in reactive arthritis synovial fluid and blood). The clones that were linked to disease were reported to be significantly enriched in matched synovial fluid samples from ankylosing spondylitis patients.

TCRdb re-analysed the 5' RACE reads in MiXCR, keeping a single row per CDR3 protein. The sample lists approximately 240,000 distinct CDR3 sequences; 10% were seen once. This CDR3 is 12 amino acids long. With 7 bases removed from V and 7 bases from J, the gap between germline ends came to 13 bases. The clonotype originates from a male donor with ankylosing spondylitis or in good health (not recorded which). The rearrangement uses TRBV12-3 or TRBV12-4 and TRBJ1-1; the D gene is possibly TRBD1 (6 bases). The sequenced material came from blood, either unsorted or a sorted T cell fraction (not recorded which). CDR3 nucleotides: TGTGCCAGCATTATGAGAGGGGGTGAAGCTTTCTTT. Protein sequence: CASIMRGGEAFF.